This T cell receptor beta chain was captured by sequencing in a study of PD-1 blockade in classical Hodgkin lymphoma. Time point denoted: cycle 4 day 1 (C4D1), after 5 to 7 weeks of nivolumab. Relapses following autologous stem cell transplantation were seen in all patients, with brentuximab vedotin exposure varying. This CDR3 contains 16 residues. Trimming pared 2 bases from V and 10 bases from J, leaving 20 bases between. Germline V gives CDR1 MNHNS, CDR2 SASEGT. The repertoire was sequenced with immunoSEQ multiplex PCR; TCRdb's copy has only in-frame clones and lacks some. The sample consists of 20,000 to 30,000 clones, approximately 70% of them appearing once.

The sample in question was peripheral blood mononuclear cells (PBMCs), obtained before the fourth cycle of nivolumab. The sequence came from a human donor with classical Hodgkin lymphoma. The chain links TRBV6-1 to TRBJ1-4; D perhaps matches TRBD1 (5 bases). The CDR3 is CASSEIRDRGDGKLFF. The DNA of the CDR3 is TGTGCCAGCAGTGAAATACGGGACCGAGGTGATGGAAAACTGTTTTTT.